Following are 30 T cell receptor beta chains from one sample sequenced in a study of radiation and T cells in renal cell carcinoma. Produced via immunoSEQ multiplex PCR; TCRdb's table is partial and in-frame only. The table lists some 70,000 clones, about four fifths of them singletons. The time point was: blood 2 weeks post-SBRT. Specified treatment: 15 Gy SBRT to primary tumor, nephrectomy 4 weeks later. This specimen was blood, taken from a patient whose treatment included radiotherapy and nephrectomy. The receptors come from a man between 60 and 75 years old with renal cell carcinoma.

In DNA, the CDR3 is TGTGCCAGCAGTGGCTCAGGGAACACTGAAGCTTTCTTT. This sequence encodes CASSGSGNTEAFF. This chain joins TRBV6-1 and TRBJ1-1; D is unresolved. Germline values: CDR1 MNHNS, CDR2 SASEGT. Trimming removed 4 bases at V and 1 base at J, with 7 bases between. This CDR3 contains 13 residues.

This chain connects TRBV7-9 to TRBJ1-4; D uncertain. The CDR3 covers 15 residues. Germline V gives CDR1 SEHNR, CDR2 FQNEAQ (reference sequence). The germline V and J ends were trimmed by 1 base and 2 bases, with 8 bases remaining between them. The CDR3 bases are TGTGCCAGCAGCTTAGGCTTGGGTACTAATGAAAAACTGTTTTTT. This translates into CASSLGLGTNEKLFF.

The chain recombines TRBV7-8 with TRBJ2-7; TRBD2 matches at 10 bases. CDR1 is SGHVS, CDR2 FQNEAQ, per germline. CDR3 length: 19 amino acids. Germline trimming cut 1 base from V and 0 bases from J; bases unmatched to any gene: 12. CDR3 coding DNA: TGTGCCAGCAGCTTAGACGCCGGGACTAGCGTCGGAGGCTCCTACGAGCAGTACTTC. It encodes CASSLDAGTSVGGSYEQYF. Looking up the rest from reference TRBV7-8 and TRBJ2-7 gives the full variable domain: GAGVSQSPRYKVAKRGQDVALRCDPISGHVSLFWYQQALGQGPEFLTYFQNEAQLDKSGLPSDRFFAERPEGSVSTLKIQRTQQEDSAVYLCASSLDAGTSVGGSYEQYFGPGTRLTVT.

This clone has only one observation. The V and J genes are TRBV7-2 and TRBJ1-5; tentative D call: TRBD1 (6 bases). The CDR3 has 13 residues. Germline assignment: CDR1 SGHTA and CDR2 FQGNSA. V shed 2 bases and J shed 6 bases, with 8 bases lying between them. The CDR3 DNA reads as TGTGCCAGCAGCTTATCAGGGGTTCAGCCCCAGCATTTT. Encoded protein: CASSLSGVQPQHF.

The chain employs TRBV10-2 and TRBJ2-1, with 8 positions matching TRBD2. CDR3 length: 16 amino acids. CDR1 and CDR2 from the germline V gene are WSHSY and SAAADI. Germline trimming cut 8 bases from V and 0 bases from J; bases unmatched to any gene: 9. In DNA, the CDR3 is TGCGCCAGCGGCGCATTGAGCGGGAGCTCCTACAATGAGCAGTTCTTC. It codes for CASGALSGSSYNEQFF.

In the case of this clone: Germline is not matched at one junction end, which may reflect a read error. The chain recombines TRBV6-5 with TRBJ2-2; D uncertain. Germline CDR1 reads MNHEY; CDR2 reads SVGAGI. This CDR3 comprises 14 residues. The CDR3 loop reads CANSSSDSSGELFF. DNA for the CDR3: TGTGCCAACAGTTCTTCCGACTCGAGCGGGGAGCTGTTTTTT.

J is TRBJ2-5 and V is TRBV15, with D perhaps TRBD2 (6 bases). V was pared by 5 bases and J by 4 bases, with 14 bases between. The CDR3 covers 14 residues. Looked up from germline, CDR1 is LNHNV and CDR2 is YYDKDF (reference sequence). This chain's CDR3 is CATSGRTLRETQYF. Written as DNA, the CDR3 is TGTGCCACCAGCGGGAGGACCCTCCGAGAGACCCAGTACTTC.

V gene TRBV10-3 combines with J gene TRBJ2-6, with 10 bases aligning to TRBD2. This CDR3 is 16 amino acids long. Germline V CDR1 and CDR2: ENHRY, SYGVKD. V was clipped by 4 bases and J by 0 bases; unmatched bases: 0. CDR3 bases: TGTGCCATCAGTGTAGCGGGGGGCTCTGGGGCCAACGTCCTGACTTTC. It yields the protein CAISVAGGSGANVLTF.

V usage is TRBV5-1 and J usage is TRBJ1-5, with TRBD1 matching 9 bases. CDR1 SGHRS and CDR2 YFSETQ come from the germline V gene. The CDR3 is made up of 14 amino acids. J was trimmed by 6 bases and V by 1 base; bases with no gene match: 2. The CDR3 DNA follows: TGCGCCAGCAGCTTGACACAGGGGGCTCAGCCCCAGCATTTT. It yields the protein CASSLTQGAQPQHF.

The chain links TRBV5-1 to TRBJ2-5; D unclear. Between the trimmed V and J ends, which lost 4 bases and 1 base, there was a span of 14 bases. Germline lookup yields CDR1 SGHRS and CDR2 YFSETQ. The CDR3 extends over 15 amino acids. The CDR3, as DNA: TGCGCCAGCAGCCCCATCCAAGCCTTCCAAGAGACCCAGTACTTC. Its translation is CASSPIQAFQETQYF.

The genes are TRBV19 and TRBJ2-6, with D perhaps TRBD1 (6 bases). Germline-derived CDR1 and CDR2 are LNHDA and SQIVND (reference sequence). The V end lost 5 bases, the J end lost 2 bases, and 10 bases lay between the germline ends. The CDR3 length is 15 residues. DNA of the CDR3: TGTGCCAGTAGTCTTACAGGGACTGGGGCCAACGTCCTGACTTTC. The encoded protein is CASSLTGTGANVLTF.

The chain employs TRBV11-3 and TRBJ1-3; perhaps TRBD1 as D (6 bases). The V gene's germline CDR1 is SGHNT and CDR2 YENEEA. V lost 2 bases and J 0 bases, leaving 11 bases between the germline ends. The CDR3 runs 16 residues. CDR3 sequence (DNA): TGTGCCAGCAGCTTAAACCCAGGGGCCTCTGGAAACACCATATATTTT. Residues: CASSLNPGASGNTIYF.

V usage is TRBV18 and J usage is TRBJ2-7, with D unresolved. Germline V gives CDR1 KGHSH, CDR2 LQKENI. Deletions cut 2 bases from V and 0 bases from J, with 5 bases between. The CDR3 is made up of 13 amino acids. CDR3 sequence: CASSPGDSYEQYF. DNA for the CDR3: TGTGCCAGCTCACCAGGAGACTCCTACGAGCAGTACTTC.

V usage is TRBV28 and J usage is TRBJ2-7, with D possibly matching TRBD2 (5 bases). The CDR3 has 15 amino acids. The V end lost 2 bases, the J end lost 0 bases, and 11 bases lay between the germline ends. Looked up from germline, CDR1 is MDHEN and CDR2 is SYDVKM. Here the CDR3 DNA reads TGTGCCAGCAGTTTAGTCAATAGCGTCTCCTACGAGCAGTACTTC. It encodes CASSLVNSVSYEQYF.

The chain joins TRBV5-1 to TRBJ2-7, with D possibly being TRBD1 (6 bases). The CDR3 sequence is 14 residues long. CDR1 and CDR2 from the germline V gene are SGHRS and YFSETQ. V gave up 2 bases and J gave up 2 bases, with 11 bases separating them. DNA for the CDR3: TGCGCCAGCAGCTTCCGGGACAACACCTACGAGCAGTACTTC. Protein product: CASSFRDNTYEQYF.

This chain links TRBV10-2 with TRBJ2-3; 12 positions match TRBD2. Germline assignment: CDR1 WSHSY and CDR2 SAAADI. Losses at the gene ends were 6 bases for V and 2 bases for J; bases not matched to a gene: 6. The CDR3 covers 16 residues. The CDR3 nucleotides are TGCGCCAGCAGCGCCGGACTAGCGGGGTTCACAGATACGCAGTATTTT. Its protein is CASSAGLAGFTDTQYF.

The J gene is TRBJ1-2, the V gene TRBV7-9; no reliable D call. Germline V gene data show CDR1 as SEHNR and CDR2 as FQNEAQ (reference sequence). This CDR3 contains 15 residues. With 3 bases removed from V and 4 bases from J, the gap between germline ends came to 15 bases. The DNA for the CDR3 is TGTGCCAGCAGCTTTACCGGCCGCGGTCGCTATGGCTACACCTTC. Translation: CASSFTGRGRYGYTF. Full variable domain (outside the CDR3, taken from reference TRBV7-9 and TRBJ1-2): DTGVSQNPRHKITKRGQNVTFRCDPISEHNRLYWYRQTLGQGPEFLTYFQNEAQLEKSRLLSDRFSAERPKGSFSTLEIQRTEQGDSAMYLCASSFTGRGRYGYTFGSGTRLTVV.

CDR3 amino acids: CASSLGGRGNYGYTF. The CDR3 DNA reads as TGTGCCAGCAGCTTAGGCGGCAGGGGAAATTATGGCTACACCTTC. V usage is TRBV13 and J usage is TRBJ1-2, with D tentatively TRBD1 (6 bases). Germline V lookup: CDR1 PRHDT, CDR2 FYEKMQ (reference sequence). This CDR3 has 15 amino acids. V dropped 0 bases and J dropped 5 bases, with 13 bases sitting between them.

This CDR3 is CASSGNGNTIYF. The CDR3 DNA sequence: TGTGCCAGCAGCGGAAATGGAAACACCATATATTTT. The V and J genes are TRBV9 and TRBJ1-3; no clear D. With 3 bases removed from V and 3 bases from J, the gap between germline ends came to 4 bases. Per the germline V gene, CDR1 is SGDLS and CDR2 is YYNGEE. The CDR3 contains 12 residues.

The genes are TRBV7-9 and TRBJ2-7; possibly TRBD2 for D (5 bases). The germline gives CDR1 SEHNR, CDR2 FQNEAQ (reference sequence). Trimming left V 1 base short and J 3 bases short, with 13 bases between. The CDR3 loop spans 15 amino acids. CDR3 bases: TGTGCCAGCAGCTTAGTTGTGGGAGTTAGCTACGAGCAGTACTTC. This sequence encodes CASSLVVGVSYEQYF.

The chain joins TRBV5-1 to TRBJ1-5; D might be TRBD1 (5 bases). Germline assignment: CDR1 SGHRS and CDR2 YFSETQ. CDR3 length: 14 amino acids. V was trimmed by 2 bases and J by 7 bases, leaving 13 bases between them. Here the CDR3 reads CASSLAGTGQPQHF. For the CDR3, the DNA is TGCGCCAGCAGCTTAGCTGGGACTGGACAGCCCCAGCATTTT.

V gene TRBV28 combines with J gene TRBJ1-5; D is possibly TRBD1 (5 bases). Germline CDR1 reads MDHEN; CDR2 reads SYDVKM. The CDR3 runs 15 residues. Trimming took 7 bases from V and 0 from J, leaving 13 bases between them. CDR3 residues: CASTNWGSSNQPQHF. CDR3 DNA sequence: TGTGCCAGCACCAATTGGGGGAGTAGCAATCAGCCCCAGCATTTT.

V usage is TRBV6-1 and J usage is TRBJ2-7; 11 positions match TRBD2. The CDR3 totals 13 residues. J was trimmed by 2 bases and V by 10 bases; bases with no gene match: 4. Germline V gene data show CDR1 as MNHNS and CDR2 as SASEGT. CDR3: CATGLAEPYEQYF. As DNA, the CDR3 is TGTGCCACGGGACTAGCGGAGCCCTACGAGCAGTACTTC.

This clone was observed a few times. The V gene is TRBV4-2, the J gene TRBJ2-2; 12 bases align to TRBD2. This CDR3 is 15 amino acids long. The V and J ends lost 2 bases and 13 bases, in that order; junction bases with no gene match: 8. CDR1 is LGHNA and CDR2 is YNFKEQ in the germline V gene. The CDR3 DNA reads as TGTGCCAGCAGCCAACAGCCTAGCGGGAGGGAAGTGCTGTTTTTT. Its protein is CASSQQPSGREVLFF.

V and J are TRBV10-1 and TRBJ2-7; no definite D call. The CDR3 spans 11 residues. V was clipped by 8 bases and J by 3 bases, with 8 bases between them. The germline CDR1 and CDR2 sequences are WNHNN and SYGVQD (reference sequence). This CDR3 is CASGGDYEQYF. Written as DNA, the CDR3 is TGCGCCAGCGGCGGCGACTACGAGCAGTACTTC.

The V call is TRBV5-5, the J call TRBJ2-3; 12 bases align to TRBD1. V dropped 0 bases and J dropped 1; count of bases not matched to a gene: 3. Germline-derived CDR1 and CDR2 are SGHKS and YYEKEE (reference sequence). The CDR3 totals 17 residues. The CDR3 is CASSLVGTGGGTDTQYF. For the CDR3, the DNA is TGTGCCAGCAGCTTGGTTGGGACAGGGGGCGGCACAGATACGCAGTATTTT.

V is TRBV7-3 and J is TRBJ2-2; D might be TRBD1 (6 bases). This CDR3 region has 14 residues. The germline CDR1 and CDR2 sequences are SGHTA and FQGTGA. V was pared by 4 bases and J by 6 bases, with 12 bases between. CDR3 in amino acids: CASSSHQGPGELFF. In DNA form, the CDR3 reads TGTGCCAGCAGCTCCCACCAGGGGCCCGGGGAGCTGTTTTTT.

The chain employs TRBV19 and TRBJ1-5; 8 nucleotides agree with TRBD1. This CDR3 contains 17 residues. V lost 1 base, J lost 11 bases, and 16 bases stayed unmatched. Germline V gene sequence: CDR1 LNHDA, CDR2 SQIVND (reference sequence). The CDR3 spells CASSIVGQAGRTVAQHF. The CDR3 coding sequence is TGTGCCAGTAGTATAGTGGGACAGGCGGGCCGAACGGTGGCCCAGCATTTT.

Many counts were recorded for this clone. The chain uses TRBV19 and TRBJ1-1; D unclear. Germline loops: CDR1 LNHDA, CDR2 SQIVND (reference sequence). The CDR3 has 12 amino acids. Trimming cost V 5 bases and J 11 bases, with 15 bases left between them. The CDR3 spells CASSEDEVRAFF. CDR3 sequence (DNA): TGTGCCAGTAGTGAGGACGAGGTGAGGGCTTTCTTT.

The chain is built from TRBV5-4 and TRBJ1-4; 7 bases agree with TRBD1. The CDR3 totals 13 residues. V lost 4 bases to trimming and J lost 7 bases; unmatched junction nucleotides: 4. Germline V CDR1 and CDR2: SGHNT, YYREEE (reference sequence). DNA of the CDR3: TGTGCCAGCAGCAGTGCAGGGGGTGAAAAACTGTTTTTT. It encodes CASSSAGGEKLFF.